A single sample gave rise to the 15 T cell receptor beta chains below, sequenced in a study of T cells after yellow fever vaccination. TCRdb recomputed calls from the 5' RACE reads with MiXCR, one row per CDR3 protein. This sample has approximately 69,000 distinct CDR3 sequences, with about 6% found just once. The sample consisted of CD4+ T cells sorted from PBMCs, taken roughly 14 days after the first yellow fever vaccination. These receptors came from a man younger than 35 who received the YFV17D yellow fever vaccine.

This clonotype was seen at least ten times. J is TRBJ2-1 and V is TRBV24-1; TRBD2 matches at 12 bases. Germline V gene lookup returns CDR1 KGHDR and CDR2 SFDVKD. This CDR3 has 14 residues. The trim removed 3 bases at V and 13 bases at J, leaving 6 bases unmatched. In DNA, the CDR3 is TGTGCCACCAGTGATGCTAGCGGGGGGGAGGGTCAGTTCTTC. It encodes CATSDASGGEGQFF.

This clonotype was counted many times. The V call is TRBV5-1, the J call TRBJ2-7; D is perhaps TRBD1 (6 bases). This CDR3 contains 15 residues. The germline V gene has CDR1 SGHRS and CDR2 YFSETQ. V was pared by 0 bases and J by 5 bases, with 15 bases between. CDR3 amino acids: CASSLDRVGVHEQYF. The DNA for the CDR3 is TGCGCCAGCAGCTTGGACAGGGTCGGGGTCCACGAGCAGTACTTC.

This clonotype showed up many times. The chain joins TRBV7-2 to TRBJ1-1; 10 nucleotides align to TRBD1. V was pared by 5 bases and J by 3 bases, with 3 bases of the junction left unmatched. Per germline, CDR1 SGHTA and CDR2 FQGNSA. The CDR3 has 14 residues. The CDR3 nucleotides are TGTGCCAGCAGCCGACAGGGGGCGGACACTGAAGCTTTCTTT. This translates into CASSRQGADTEAFF.

This clonotype was picked up many times. V and J are TRBV12-3 or TRBV12-4 and TRBJ1-4; perhaps TRBD1 as D (5 bases). The CDR3 has 12 amino acids. Trimming cost V 5 bases and J 17 bases, with 18 bases left between them. The CDR3 reads CASSRTGTALFF. Written as DNA, the CDR3 is TGTGCCAGCAGTCGAACCGGGACGGCCCTCTTTTTT.

The sample holds many counts of this clonotype. The chain combines TRBV14 with TRBJ1-4; D call uncertain. V was shortened by 4 bases and J by 0 bases, with 9 bases between the two germline ends. Germline V CDR1 and CDR2: SGHDN, FVKESK. The CDR3 has 15 amino acids. The CDR3 loop reads CASSPYVATNEKLFF. In nucleotides, the CDR3 is TGTGCCAGCAGCCCCTACGTTGCAACTAATGAAAAACTGTTTTTT. The whole variable domain, filled in from reference TRBV14 and TRBJ1-4, reads EAGVTQFPSHSVIEKGQTVTLRCDPISGHDNLYWYRRVMGKEIKFLLHFVKESKQDESGMPNNRFLAERTGGTYSTLKVQPAELEDSGVYFCASSPYVATNEKLFFGSGTQLSVL.

This clonotype appeared many times. This sequence joins TRBV12-3 or TRBV12-4 and TRBJ2-4, with D possibly matching TRBD2 (5 bases). CDR3 size: 14 residues. Trimming cost V 5 bases and J 0 bases, with 8 bases left between them. As DNA, the CDR3 is TGTGCCAGCAGTCAGAGGGTAGCCAAAAACATTCAGTACTTC. The encoded protein is CASSQRVAKNIQYF.

This clonotype was counted many times. This rearrangement joins TRBV7-9 to TRBJ1-1, with D maybe TRBD1 (5 bases). The CDR3 loop spans 13 amino acids. Germline CDR1 is SEHNR and CDR2 is FQNEAQ (reference sequence). Trimming shortened V by 3 bases and J by 0 bases, and 5 bases separated the two germline ends. The CDR3 spells CASSFRVNTEAFF. Written as DNA, the CDR3 is TGTGCCAGCAGCTTCAGGGTGAACACTGAAGCTTTCTTT. Supplemented by reference TRBV7-9 and TRBJ1-1, the full variable domain reads DTGVSQNPRHKITKRGQNVTFRCDPISEHNRLYWYRQTLGQGPEFLTYFQNEAQLEKSRLLSDRFSAERPKGSFSTLEIQRTEQGDSAMYLCASSFRVNTEAFFGQGTRLTVV.

This chain links TRBV5-1 with TRBJ1-1, with D possibly matching TRBD1 (5 bases). V shed 6 bases and J shed 4 bases, with 16 bases lying between them. The CDR3 covers 14 residues. Germline V gene lookup returns CDR1 SGHRS and CDR2 YFSETQ. CDR3 residues: CASTSQGATTEAFF. In DNA form, the CDR3 reads TGCGCCAGCACTTCGCAGGGAGCAACCACTGAAGCTTTCTTT.

This clonotype was counted between two and nine times. This rearrangement joins TRBV6-5 to TRBJ2-5; 9 nucleotides align to TRBD2. CDR1 and CDR2 (germline): MNHEY, SVGAGI. This CDR3 has 15 amino acids. V shed 4 bases and J 3 bases; nucleotides not matched to a gene: 6. This CDR3 is CASSSSGGREETQYF. The CDR3 region has the DNA TGTGCCAGCAGTTCCAGCGGGGGGAGGGAAGAGACCCAGTACTTC.

This clonotype was seen ten or more times. The rearrangement uses TRBV5-4 and TRBJ2-5, with D uncertain. This CDR3 has 12 amino acids. Looked up from germline, CDR1 is SGHNT and CDR2 is YYREEE (reference sequence). Trimming removed 4 bases at V and 1 base at J, with 5 bases between. CDR3 sequence: CASSPTQETQYF. The CDR3 coding sequence is TGTGCCAGCAGCCCCACCCAAGAGACCCAGTACTTC. The whole variable domain, remainder taken from reference TRBV5-4 and TRBJ2-5, is ETGVTQSPTHLIKTRGQQVTLRCSSQSGHNTVSWYQQALGQGPQFIFQYYREEENGRGNFPPRFSGLQFPNYSSELNVNALELDDSALYLCASSPTQETQYFGPGTRLLVL.

Note on this clonotype: A single base separates this from a much larger clone, so it may be a read error. The rearrangement joins TRBV5-5 to TRBJ1-2; TRBD1 might be the D (5 bases). V was cut by 1 base and J by 4 bases, with 14 bases left in between. Germline assignment: CDR1 SGHKS and CDR2 YYEKEE (reference sequence). The CDR3 has 15 residues. The CDR3 reads CASSLQPDRAYGYTF. CDR3 DNA sequence: TGTGCCAGCAGCTTGCAACCTGACAGAGCCTATGGCTACACCTTC.

This clonotype has at least ten counts. The V and J genes are TRBV4-2 and TRBJ2-1, with 11 bases lining up with TRBD2. The germline CDR1 and CDR2 sequences are LGHNA and YNFKEQ. The junction had 0 bases not matched to a gene; V was cut back by 2 bases and J by 0 bases. The CDR3 is 16 residues long. The CDR3 region has the DNA TGTGCCAGCAGCCAACTAGCGGGGGGCTCCTACAATGAGCAGTTCTTC. It codes for CASSQLAGGSYNEQFF.

This clonotype has only one observation. With a much larger clone just one base away, this may be a read error. The J gene is TRBJ2-5, the V gene TRBV7-2; D gene unclear. Looked up from germline, CDR1 is SGHTA and CDR2 is FQGNSA. The length of the CDR3 is 14 residues. The chain's CDR3 is CVSSLGISPETQYF. As DNA, the CDR3 is TGTGTCAGCAGCTTGGGAATTAGTCCGGAGACCCAGTACTTC.

This clonotype was observed many times. The V gene is TRBV5-1, the J gene TRBJ1-4; 10 bases fit TRBD1. This CDR3 spans 14 amino acids. Germline CDR1 SGHRS, CDR2 YFSETQ. Trimming removed 4 bases from V and 5 bases from J; junction bases left unmatched: 2. CDR3 loop: CASSRGQGNEKLFF. In DNA form, the CDR3 reads TGCGCCAGCAGCAGGGGACAGGGGAATGAAAAACTGTTTTTT.

This clonotype was observed at least ten times. The V gene is TRBV20-1, the J gene TRBJ2-7; D remains unclear. The CDR3 sequence is 14 residues long. The ends were cut back, 2 bases at V and 7 bases at J, with 18 bases in the middle. Looked up from germline, CDR1 is DFQATT and CDR2 is SNEGSKA (reference sequence). CDR3 DNA sequence: TGCAGTGCTAGAAGTTCGCTTACCGTAGGGGAGCAGTACGTC. Its protein is CSARSSLTVGEQYV.